The entry below gives a single TCR beta chain sequence along with its context. This sample stems from a study of blood T cell repertoires in COVID-19. Study overall: Researchers got acute and convalescent COVID-19 samples from the United States, Italy and Spain. Nucleic acid was either cDNA or gDNA, and it came from T cells, B-cell-depleted T cells, or PBMCs.

As originally analysed: Reference gene primer amplification in the assay estimated nucleated cell counts. This table comes from immunoSEQ multiplex PCR, and its TCRdb copy is limited to in-frame clones, with some not included. The V and J calls and clone size come from that table; D and trimming were worked out from the DNA. The data hold about 140,000 clones, with over 60% observed a single time. Participants came from some 23 US areas, aged roughly 18 to 95 years. The CDR3 contains 14 residues. V trimming: 3 bases; J trimming: 3 bases; junction bases outside the gene matches: 1. Looked up from germline, CDR1 is KGHSH and CDR2 is LQKENI.

Input material: PBMCs or T cells enriched from blood (not recorded which). This receptor was obtained from a woman between 45 and 65 years old who had recovered from COVID-19. The chain links TRBV18 to TRBJ1-5; TRBD1 matches 8 bases. Written as DNA, the CDR3 is TGTGCCAGCTCACCGACAGGGGACAATCAGCCCCAGCATTTT. Amino acids: CASSPTGDNQPQHF.